This T cell receptor beta chain was sequenced for a study of cytomegalovirus exposure and HLA in healthy donors. Trimming at V came to 6 bases and at J to 8 bases, leaving 5 bases not matched to a gene. This CDR3 contains 13 residues. Germline V gene sequence: CDR1 MDHEN, CDR2 SYDVKM. This clone was recorded once. Repertoires were generated with immunoSEQ multiplex PCR, while TCRdb's copy carries only in-frame clones and drops some. The data contain approximately 280,000 clones, 85% to 90% of them seen just once; the ten biggest clones take up approximately 0.94%. V usage is TRBV28 and J usage is TRBJ2-4; 9 bases match TRBD1. Material: PBMCs. The sequence was collected from a young woman in good health and CMV-seronegative. The CDR3 DNA follows: TGTGCCAGCAGGGAGACAGGGGGGGACATTCAGTACTTC. It codes for CASRETGGDIQYF.